The present entry profiles one T cell receptor beta chain with its context. The data are from a study of cytomegalovirus exposure and HLA in healthy donors. The PCR employed 60 Vbeta primers together with 13 Jbeta primers. Per the original methods: In a later analysis, the count reached 76 million or so unique TCR beta chains, with 8.5 million to 14 million shared. TCRdb keeps only in-frame clones here, not all; method: immunoSEQ multiplex PCR. V and J calls and clone size are those listed in that table; D and trimming were worked out from the DNA. The repertoire holds 60,000 to 70,000 clones, with around 78% as singletons. The CDR3 loop spans 12 amino acids. Germline V gene lookup returns CDR1 GTSNPN and CDR2 SVGIG (reference sequence). Trimming took 0 bases from V and 9 from J; bases not matched to a gene: 3.

The chain has TRBV30 and TRBJ1-1; 8 bases are a match to TRBD1. The sequence was obtained from a man younger than 35 in good health and CMV-seropositive. The sample consisted of PBMCs. CDR3 sequence (DNA): TGTGCCTGGAGTGTTGACAGGGGCCAAGCTTTCTTT. Its protein product is CAWSVDRGQAFF.